The 7 T cell receptor beta chains reported below all come from one sample, sequenced in a study of regulatory T cells in long-lasting Graves disease. Time point denoted: newly diagnosed GD, antithyroid drugs for less than 3 months. The TCR library was made from RNA that had been extracted from PBMCs in TRIzol. Building of the TCR beta libraries involved iRepertoire HTBI primers and Arm-PCR of CDR3 regions. TCRdb reprocessed the multiplex PCR reads with MiXCR, giving one entry per CDR3 protein. The table lists about 560,000 distinct CDR3 sequences, 15% to 20% of them singletons, with about 12% in the top ten. This sample also appeared in a second study, on T cells in Graves' hyperthyroidism and ophthalmopathy.

Sequences were derived from peripheral blood mononuclear cells (PBMCs), sampled at new diagnosis, from a patient treated with antithyroid drugs. The source is a young man with Graves disease.

This clonotype was seen a handful of times. The V call is TRBV24-1, the J call TRBJ2-2, with D tentatively TRBD2 (5 bases). Germline values: CDR1 KGHDR, CDR2 SFDVKD. This CDR3 is built from 15 residues. V was trimmed by 2 bases and J by 2 bases, leaving 8 bases between them. The CDR3 bases are TGTGCCACCAGTGATTATCGGGGAAACACCGGGGAGCTGTTTTTT. This translates into CATSDYRGNTGELFF.

This clonotype was counted ten times or more. The V call is TRBV5-1, the J call TRBJ2-1; D is ambiguous. The germline V gene has CDR1 SGHRS and CDR2 YFSETQ. CDR3 length: 16 amino acids. Trimming took off 4 bases at V and 2 bases at J, with 16 bases between the two ends. The CDR3 sequence is CASSPDPPGPYNEQFF. CDR3 nucleotide sequence: TGCGCCAGCAGCCCTGACCCCCCCGGGCCCTACAATGAGCAGTTCTTC.

This clonotype was detected many times. V gene TRBV6-2 or TRBV6-3 combines with J gene TRBJ1-1; maybe TRBD1 (5 bases). CDR1 is MNHEY and CDR2 is SVGEGT in the germline V gene. Trimming took off 9 bases at V and 3 bases at J, with 17 bases between the two ends. The CDR3 spans 14 residues. For the CDR3, the DNA is TGTGCCAGTTCTTACGGGGCAGGATACACTGAAGCTTTCTTT. Amino acid sequence: CASSYGAGYTEAFF.

This clonotype was found many times. This sequence joins TRBV12-3 or TRBV12-4 and TRBJ1-2, with D perhaps TRBD1 (6 bases). Trimming cost V 5 bases and J 6 bases, with 25 bases left between them. The CDR3 runs 17 residues. The CDR3 region has the DNA TGTGCCAGCAGTCCCACCGGGACAAGGAGGGCATGGGATGGCTACACCTTC. This gives the protein CASSPTGTRRAWDGYTF.

The sample holds many counts of this clonotype. The chain is built from TRBV5-5 and TRBJ1-2; D is possibly TRBD1 (5 bases). Trimming left V 4 bases short and J 2 bases short, with 15 bases between. CDR3 size: 15 residues. Germline V gene sequence: CDR1 SGHKS, CDR2 YYEKEE (reference sequence). CDR3: CASSDGAAVNYGYTF. The CDR3 DNA reads TGTGCCAGCAGCGACGGGGCGGCGGTCAACTATGGCTACACCTTC.

This clonotype was detected many times. V gene TRBV5-1 combines with J gene TRBJ1-1; D perhaps matches TRBD1 (5 bases). CDR1 SGHRS and CDR2 YFSETQ come from the germline V gene. Deletions cut 4 bases from V and 11 bases from J, with 15 bases between. The CDR3 runs 12 residues. CDR3 bases: TGCGCCAGCAGCCTTCAACGGGGACTGGCTTTCTTT. Amino acid sequence: CASSLQRGLAFF.

This clonotype was detected once. A clone one base away is much larger, so this may be a read error. V and J are TRBV7-3 and TRBJ1-6, with no clear D. The V and J ends lost 6 bases and 7 bases respectively, with 16 bases between them. The CDR3 totals 15 residues. Germline lookup yields CDR1 SGHTA and CDR2 FQGTGA. The CDR3 nucleotides read TGTGCCAGCAGTCGGCAGGAGATGGGGAATTCACCCCTCCACTTT. Its translation: CASSRQEMGNSPLHF.